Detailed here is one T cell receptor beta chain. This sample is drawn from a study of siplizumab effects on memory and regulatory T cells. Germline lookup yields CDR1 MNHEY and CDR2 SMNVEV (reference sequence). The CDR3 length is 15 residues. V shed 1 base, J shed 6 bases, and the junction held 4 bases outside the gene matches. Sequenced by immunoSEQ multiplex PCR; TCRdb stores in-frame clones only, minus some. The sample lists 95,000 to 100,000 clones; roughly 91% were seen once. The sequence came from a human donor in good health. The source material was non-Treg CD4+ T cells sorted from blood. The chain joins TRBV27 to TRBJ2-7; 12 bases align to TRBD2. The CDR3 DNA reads TGTGCCAGCAGTTTATGGACTAGCGGGACTAGCGAGCAGTACTTC. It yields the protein CASSLWTSGTSEQYF.